This T cell receptor beta chain derives from a study of blood T cell repertoires in COVID-19. About the research overall: T cells, B-cell-depleted T cells, or PBMCs supplied cDNA or gDNA.

This clone has only a few counts. Clones were read by immunoSEQ multiplex PCR, and TCRdb kept only the in-frame ones, dropping some. Found here are about 82,000 clones, 81% of them singletons; the top ten hold around 40%. The CDR3 spans 16 residues. V was clipped by 0 bases and J by 6 bases; unmatched bases: 10. CDR1 MNHEY and CDR2 SVGAGI come from the germline V gene. The specimen was peripheral blood. This receptor was identified in a man of 80 years or more with acute or convalescent COVID-19. V and J are TRBV6-5 and TRBJ1-1; 7 bases are a match to TRBD1. CDR3 coding DNA: TGTGCCAGCAGTTACTCGACAGGGTGGTCTATCGCTGAAGCTTTCTTT. It encodes CASSYSTGWSIAEAFF.